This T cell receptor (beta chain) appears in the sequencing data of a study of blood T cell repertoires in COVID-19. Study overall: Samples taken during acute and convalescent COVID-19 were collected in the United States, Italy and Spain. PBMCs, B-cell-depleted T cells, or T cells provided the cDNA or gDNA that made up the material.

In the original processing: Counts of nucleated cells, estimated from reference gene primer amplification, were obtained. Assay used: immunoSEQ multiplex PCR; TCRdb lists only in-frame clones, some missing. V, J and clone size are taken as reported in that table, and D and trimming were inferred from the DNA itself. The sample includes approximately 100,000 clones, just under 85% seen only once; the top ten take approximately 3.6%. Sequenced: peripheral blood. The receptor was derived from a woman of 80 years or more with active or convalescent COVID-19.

This CDR3 is CASSQARLDSGSEQFF. CDR3 nucleotide sequence: TGTGCCAGCAGCCAAGCACGACTGGACTCTGGGAGTGAGCAGTTCTTC. The rearrangement uses TRBV3-1 (or the pseudogene TRBV3-2) and TRBJ2-1; the D gene is possibly TRBD2 (5 bases). The germline V and J ends were trimmed by 1 base and 9 bases, with 19 bases remaining between them. Germline CDR1 is LGHDT and CDR2 is YNNKEL (reference sequence). The CDR3 consists of 16 residues.